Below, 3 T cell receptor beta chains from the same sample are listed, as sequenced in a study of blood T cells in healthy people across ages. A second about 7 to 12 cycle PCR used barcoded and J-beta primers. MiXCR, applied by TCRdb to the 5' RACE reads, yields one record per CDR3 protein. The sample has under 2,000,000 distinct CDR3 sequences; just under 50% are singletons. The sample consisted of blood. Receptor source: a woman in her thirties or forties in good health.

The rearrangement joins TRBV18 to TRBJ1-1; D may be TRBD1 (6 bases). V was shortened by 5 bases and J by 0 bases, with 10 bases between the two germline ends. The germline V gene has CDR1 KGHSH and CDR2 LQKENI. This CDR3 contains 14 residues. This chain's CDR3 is CASSKAGVNTEAFF. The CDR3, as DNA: TGTGCCAGCTCAAAAGCAGGGGTGAACACTGAAGCTTTCTTT.

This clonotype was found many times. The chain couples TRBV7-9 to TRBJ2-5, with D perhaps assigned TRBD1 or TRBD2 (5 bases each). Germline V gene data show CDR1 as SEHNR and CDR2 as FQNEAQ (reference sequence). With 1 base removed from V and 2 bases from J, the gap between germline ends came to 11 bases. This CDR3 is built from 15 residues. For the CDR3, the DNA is TGTGCCAGCAGCTTAGGGAGGACACCGCAAGAGACCCAGTACTTC. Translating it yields CASSLGRTPQETQYF.

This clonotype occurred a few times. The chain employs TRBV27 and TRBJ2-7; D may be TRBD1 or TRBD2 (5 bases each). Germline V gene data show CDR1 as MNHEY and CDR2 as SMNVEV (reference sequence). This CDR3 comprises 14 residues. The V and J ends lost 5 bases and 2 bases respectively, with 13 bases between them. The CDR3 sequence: CASSPWVGAYEQYF. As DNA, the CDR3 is TGTGCCAGCAGTCCCTGGGTGGGGGCCTACGAGCAGTACTTC.